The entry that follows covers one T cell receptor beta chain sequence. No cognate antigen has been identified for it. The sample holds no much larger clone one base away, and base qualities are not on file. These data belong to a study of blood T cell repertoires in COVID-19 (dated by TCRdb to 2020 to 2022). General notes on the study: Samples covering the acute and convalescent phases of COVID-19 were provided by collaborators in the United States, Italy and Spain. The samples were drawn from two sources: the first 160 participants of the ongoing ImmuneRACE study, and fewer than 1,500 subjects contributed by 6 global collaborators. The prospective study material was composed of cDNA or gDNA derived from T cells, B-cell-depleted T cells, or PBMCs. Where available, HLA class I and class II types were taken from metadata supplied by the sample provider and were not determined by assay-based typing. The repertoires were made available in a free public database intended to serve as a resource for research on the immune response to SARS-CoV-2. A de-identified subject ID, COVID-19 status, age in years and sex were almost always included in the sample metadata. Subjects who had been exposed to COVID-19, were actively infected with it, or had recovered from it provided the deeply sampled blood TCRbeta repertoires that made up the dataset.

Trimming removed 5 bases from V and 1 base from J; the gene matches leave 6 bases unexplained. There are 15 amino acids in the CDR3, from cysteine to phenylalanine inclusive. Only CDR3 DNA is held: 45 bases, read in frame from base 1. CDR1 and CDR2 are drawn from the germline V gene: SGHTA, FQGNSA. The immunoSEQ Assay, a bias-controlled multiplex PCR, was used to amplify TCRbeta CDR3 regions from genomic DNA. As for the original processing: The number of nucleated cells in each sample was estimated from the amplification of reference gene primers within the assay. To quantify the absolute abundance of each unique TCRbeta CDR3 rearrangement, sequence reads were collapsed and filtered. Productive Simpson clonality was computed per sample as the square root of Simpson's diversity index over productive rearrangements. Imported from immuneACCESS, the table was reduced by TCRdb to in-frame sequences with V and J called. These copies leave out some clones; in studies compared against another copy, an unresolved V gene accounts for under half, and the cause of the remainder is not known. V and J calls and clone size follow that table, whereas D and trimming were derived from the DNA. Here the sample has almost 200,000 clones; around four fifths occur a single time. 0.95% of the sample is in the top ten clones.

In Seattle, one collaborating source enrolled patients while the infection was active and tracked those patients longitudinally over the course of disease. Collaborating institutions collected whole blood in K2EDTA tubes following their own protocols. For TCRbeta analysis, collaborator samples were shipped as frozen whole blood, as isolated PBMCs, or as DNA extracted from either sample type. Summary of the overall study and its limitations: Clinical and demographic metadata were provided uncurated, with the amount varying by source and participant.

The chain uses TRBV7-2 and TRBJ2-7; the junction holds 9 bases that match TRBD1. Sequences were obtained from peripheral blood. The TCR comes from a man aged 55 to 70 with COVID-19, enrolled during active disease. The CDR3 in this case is CASSDGTGRSYEQYF. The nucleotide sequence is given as TGTGCCAGCAGCGATGGGACAGGGAGATCCTACGAGCAGTACTTC.